This is a list of T cell receptor beta chains from one sample in a study of blood T cells in healthy people across ages. TCRdb independently ran MiXCR on the 5' RACE reads; one entry per CDR3 protein. The sample holds some 850,000 distinct CDR3 sequences, about 26% seen once. This sample also belongs to another study, concerning T cells of mothers and their children.

The sample comprised blood. All receptors derive from a boy aged 5 to 17 in good health. CDR3s include the opening cysteine and the closing phenylalanine or tryptophan. The order of the fields is clone size, V gene, J gene, D gene, CDR3 protein, CDR3 DNA. The D gene is left open where the match is weak. Some rows mark clone size as missing; the rest say once, few, many or name a class of expanded clone.

few	TRBV25-1	TRBJ1-1	-	CASSDFGSEGTEAFF	TGTGCCAGCAGTGATTTCGGCAGTGAGGGCACTGAAGCTTTCTTT
-	TRBV25-1	TRBJ2-3	-	CASSDTRGLDTQYF	TGTGCCAGCAGTGATACCAGGGGTTTAGATACGCAGTATTTT
few	TRBV29-1	TRBJ1-1	-	CSVRAGATEAFF	TGCAGCGTTCGGGCAGGGGCCACTGAAGCTTTCTTT
-	TRBV7-9	TRBJ2-5	-	CASSRPPPVKLYF	TGTGCCAGCAGCCGGCCGCCGCCGGTCAAACTTTACTTC
few	TRBV10-2	TRBJ2-5	TRBD2	CASSETMTSGGAETQYF	TGCGCCAGCAGTGAGACTATGACTAGCGGGGGGGCGGAGACCCAGTACTTC
-	TRBV7-3	TRBJ2-7	-	CASNLYGGEQYF	TGTGCCAGCAACCTGTATGGGGGCGAGCAGTACTTC
many	TRBV20-1	TRBJ2-2	TRBD1	CSAREGAVGTGELFF	TGCAGTGCTCGCGAGGGGGCGGTAGGGACCGGGGAGCTGTTTTTT
few	TRBV29-1	TRBJ2-2	-	CSALRSPGAGELFF	TGCAGCGCGCTACGGTCGCCGGGGGCCGGGGAGCTGTTTTTT
-	TRBV12-3/TRBV12-4	TRBJ2-1	-	CASSATLSSNEQFF	TGTGCCAGCAGTGCCACCCTTAGCTCCAATGAGCAGTTCTTC
few	TRBV5-1	TRBJ1-2	-	CASSSGGSRDYGYTF	TGCGCCAGCAGCTCGGGGGGTAGCAGGGACTATGGCTACACCTTC
-	TRBV2	TRBJ2-7	-	CASSSVPSSYEQYF	TGTGCCAGCAGTTCGGTCCCGAGCTCCTACGAGCAGTACTTC
-	TRBV19	TRBJ1-6	TRBD1	CASGPGQGSSPLHF	TGTGCCAGCGGTCCGGGACAGGGCTCTTCACCCCTCCACTTT
-	TRBV2	TRBJ1-2	-	CASTLGEAYGYTF	TGTGCCAGCACCCTAGGGGAGGCGTATGGCTACACCTTC
many	TRBV5-1	TRBJ1-4	-	CASSLGTNEKLFF	TGTGCCAGCAGCTTAGGGACTAATGAAAAACTGTTTTTT
-	TRBV12-3/TRBV12-4	TRBJ2-2	TRBD2	CASSFFRTGWERGNYTGELFF	TGTGCCAGCAGTTTTTTTCGCACGGGTTGGGAGCGGGGGAACTACACCGGGGAGCTGTTTTTT
few	TRBV24-1	TRBJ1-1	-	CATASFLNTEAFF	TGTGCCACCGCCTCATTTTTGAACACTGAAGCTTTCTTT
-	TRBV15	TRBJ1-3	-	CATSRPGNTIYF	TGTGCCACCAGTAGACCTGGAAACACCATATATTTT
few	TRBV19	TRBJ2-3	-	CASSPLISTDTQYF	TGTGCCAGTAGCCCACTGATTAGCACAGATACGCAGTATTTT
-	TRBV24-1	TRBJ2-7	-	CATSGGAGPSYKQYF	TGTGCCACCAGTGGGGGTGCGGGGCCCTCCTACAAGCAGTACTTC
-	TRBV19	TRBJ2-1	TRBD2	CASSITSGVNNEQFF	TGTGCCAGTAGTATAACTAGCGGGGTGAACAATGAGCAGTTCTTC
-	TRBV6-4	TRBJ2-7	TRBD1	CASLKTGAYEQYF	TGTGCCAGCTTGAAGACAGGGGCGTACGAGCAGTACTTC
-	TRBV25-1	TRBJ1-6	-	CASSHLYNSPLHF	TGTGCCAGCAGCCATCTTTATAATTCACCCCTCCACTTT
-	TRBV28	TRBJ1-1	-	CAIGQNKGTKNTEAFF	TGTGCCATAGGGCAAAATAAGGGCACAAAGAACACTGAAGCTTTCTTT
few	TRBV3-1	TRBJ2-5	TRBD2	CASSQILASGAQETQYF	TGTGCCAGCAGCCAAATTCTGGCTAGCGGGGCACAAGAGACCCAGTACTTC
many	TRBV30	TRBJ2-7	-	CAWSVEGPEQYF	TGTGCCTGGAGTGTCGAGGGTCCCGAGCAGTACTTC
-	TRBV15	TRBJ2-3	TRBD1	CATSRGTATDTQYF	TGTGCCACCAGCAGGGGGACAGCGACAGATACGCAGTATTTT
-	TRBV6-5	TRBJ2-7	TRBD1	CASRTGSEQYF	TGTGCCAGCAGGACAGGGAGCGAGCAGTACTTC
few	TRBV5-1	TRBJ2-5	-	CASSRIRGLQETQYF	TGCGCCAGCAGCCGGATCAGGGGACTTCAAGAGACCCAGTACTTC
few	TRBV9	TRBJ1-2	-	CASSAPGGYTF	TGTGCCAGCAGCGCACCGGGGGGCTACACCTTC
-	TRBV10-3	TRBJ1-5	-	CAISESEYLRENQPQQF	TGTGCCATCAGTGAGTCAGAGTACTTAAGGGAGAATCAGCCCCAGCAGTTT
few	TRBV9	TRBJ2-1	-	CASSGGLNEQFF	TGTGCCAGCAGCGGTGGTCTCAATGAGCAGTTCTTC
-	TRBV12-3/TRBV12-4	TRBJ2-7	TRBD1	CASSYRDRGLYEQYF	TGTGCCAGCAGTTACCGGGACAGGGGCCTTTACGAGCAGTACTTC
-	TRBV12-3/TRBV12-4	TRBJ2-1	-	CASSLVAGINEQFF	TGTGCCAGCAGTTTAGTAGCAGGGATCAATGAGCAGTTCTTC
-	TRBV29-1	TRBJ1-2	-	CSVEGTGSYTF	TGCAGCGTTGAGGGAACAGGCAGCTACACCTTC
few	TRBV29-1	TRBJ2-3	TRBD1	CSVGRTGSSDTQYF	TGCAGCGTTGGGAGGACAGGTTCATCAGATACGCAGTATTTT
-	TRBV12-3/TRBV12-4	TRBJ2-3	TRBD2	CASSLVVAGGSQYF	TGTGCCAGCAGTCTCGTAGTAGCGGGGGGTTCGCAGTATTTT
-	TRBV29-1	TRBJ2-5	TRBD2	CTLEGASGDPETQYF	TGCACCCTGGAAGGGGCTAGCGGGGATCCGGAGACCCAGTACTTC
few	TRBV7-9	TRBJ2-7	-	CASSLARLGNYEQYF	TGTGCCAGCAGCTTAGCGCGGCTAGGGAACTACGAGCAGTACTTC
-	TRBV7-9	TRBJ1-2	-	CASSLEGDYDYTF	TGTGCCAGCAGCTTAGAAGGGGACTATGACTACACCTTC
-	TRBV29-1	TRBJ1-2	TRBD1	CVVKGAPFYGYTF	TGCGTTGTTAAGGGGGCGCCCTTTTATGGCTACACCTTC
-	TRBV14	TRBJ1-1	-	CASSQHENTEAFF	TGTGCCAGCAGCCAGCACGAGAACACTGAAGCTTTCTTT
-	TRBV5-1	TRBJ2-2	TRBD1	CASSSRTGMGGELFF	TGCGCCAGCAGCTCAAGGACAGGGATGGGCGGGGAGCTGTTTTTT
-	TRBV12-3/TRBV12-4	TRBJ1-6	-	CASRPGGYNSPLHF	TGTGCCAGCCGTCCGGGGGGATATAATTCACCCCTCCACTTT
-	TRBV4-1	TRBJ1-1	TRBD1	CASSRGTGGVKNTEAFF	TGCGCCAGCAGCCGCGGGACAGGGGGCGTTAAGAACACTGAAGCTTTCTTT
few	TRBV6-5	TRBJ1-1	-	CASTTQVASTEAFF	TGTGCCAGCACGACACAGGTAGCAAGCACTGAAGCTTTCTTT
-	TRBV12-3/TRBV12-4	TRBJ1-2	TRBD1	CASCRAGGFDGYTF	TGTGCCAGTTGCCGGGCAGGGGGTTTTGATGGCTACACCTTC